This entry is about one TCR beta chain. Its matching antigen is unknown. The data originate from a study of blood T cells in healthy people across ages. As for the study in general: Roughly one uniquely barcoded beta molecule per two T cells was captured.

The V gene's germline CDR1 is SGHRS and CDR2 YFSETQ. Deletions cut 2 bases from V and 1 base from J, with 15 bases between. This CDR3 has 17 amino acids. Findings and limits, study-wide: Long-lived donors had more naive CD4+ cells and higher diversity than aged donors.

Next came a second PCR, run for about 6 to 11 cycles, which used a sample-barcoded 5' primer along with a J-beta primer mix. Researchers report that a template-switch adaptor with 12 random nucleotides tagged each cDNA molecule. From the 5' RACE reads, TCRdb called clonotypes with MiXCR, one entry per CDR3 protein. Of about 510,000 distinct CDR3 sequences detected, about a quarter appear once; the ten largest clones hold 3% to 4%. These records were also assigned to another study, of T cells of mothers and their children.

This clonotype originated in a boy younger than 10 in good health. Sequenced sample: blood. The rearrangement uses TRBV5-1 and TRBJ2-2; D may be TRBD2 (6 bases). As DNA, the CDR3 is TGCGCCAGCAGCTTCCTAGCGCTTCCTCTGAACACCGGGGAGCTGTTTTTT. Translating it yields CASSFLALPLNTGELFF.